This T cell receptor (beta chain) was identified during a study of a mutant IDH1 vaccine in newly diagnosed glioma. Across the whole study: Standard pretreatment was either radiotherapy, temozolomide, or, for most, radiochemotherapy with temozolomide. V12 fell at week 35 and V13, the study end, at week 47.

TCRdb keeps only in-frame clones here, not all; method: immunoSEQ multiplex PCR. The repertoire includes about 69,000 clones, more than 85% of them detected once, and 2% to 2.5% sits in the top ten. With regard to this clone: The antigen remains undetermined.

The study's findings and limits: It seemed that pseudoprogression was not linked to changes in the top peripheral T cell clonotypes.

Germline trimming cut 5 bases from V and 5 bases from J; bases unmatched to any gene: 8. Germline CDR1 is MNHNY and CDR2 is SVGAGI (reference sequence). CDR3 size: 15 residues. Time point indicated: week 35, safety follow-up. In the vaccine, a single dose held 300 ug of the mutant IDH1 20-mer peptide, along with topical imiquimod. The study enrolled donors with new WHO grade 3 or 4 IDH1-mutant, ATRX-lost astrocytomas. Specimen: PBMCs, collected from a glioma patient whose treatment included an IDH1 peptide vaccine. This TCR was sampled from a man younger than 40 with glioma. This rearrangement joins TRBV6-6 to TRBJ2-3; 9 nucleotides line up with TRBD1. CDR3 DNA: TGTGCCAGCAGTCTTGGGACAGGGAAGATAGATACGCAGTATTTT. It specifies CASSLGTGKIDTQYF.